This T cell receptor (beta chain) is drawn from a study of cytomegalovirus exposure and HLA in healthy donors. This clone was seen a handful of times. The target antigen is unknown. As for the donors, each was a healthy bone marrow donor. Primers for the PCR totalled 60 Vbeta and 13 Jbeta. Profiled with immunoSEQ multiplex PCR; TCRdb holds only in-frame clones, not every one. The profile covers 100,000 to 150,000 clones, with around 66% appearing a single time and about 8% taken by the ten largest. Germline CDR1 and CDR2: SNHLY and FYNNEI. The CDR3 runs to 14 residues. J gave up 0 bases and V 8 bases, and 5 bases lay outside the gene matches. Overall study findings and caveats: Among TCR beta chains, those listed as cytomegalovirus-associated numbered fewer than 200. For TCR beta chains, V- and J-gene trimming was later linked to a missense DCLRE1C variant. What a later analysis showed was that several of the most significant clusters appeared linked to common viral pathogens.

V and J are TRBV2 and TRBJ1-2; 8 bases match TRBD1. The sequencing input was PBMCs. The receptor's source is a middle-aged woman in good health and CMV-seropositive. The CDR3 DNA reads as TGTGCCAGCCTTGGGACAGGTCCTAACTATGGCTACACCTTC. Protein sequence: CASLGTGPNYGYTF.